One sample yielded the 8 T cell receptor beta chains listed below, sequenced in a study of T cells after yellow fever vaccination. TCRdb fed the 5' RACE reads into MiXCR, producing one record per CDR3 protein. The sample consists of 200,000 to 300,000 distinct CDR3 sequences, about an eighth of them appearing once. Sample: CD4+ T cells sorted from PBMCs, taken 45 days after the yellow fever booster vaccination. The source is a man between 25 and 39 years old who received the YFV17D yellow fever vaccine.

The V gene is TRBV10-2, the J gene TRBJ2-3; 10 nucleotides align to TRBD2. CDR1 and CDR2 from the germline V gene are WSHSY and SAAADI. The J segment lost 4 bases and the V segment lost 6 bases, leaving 10 bases of the junction unmatched. CDR3 size: 16 residues. CDR3 DNA: TGCGCCAGCAGCAATGGGGGACTAGCGTCGGCAGATACGCAGTATTTT. It specifies CASSNGGLASADTQYF.

The chain uses TRBV20-1 and TRBJ2-1; 7 positions match TRBD1. J lost 1 base, V lost 4 bases, and 4 bases had no gene match. The V gene's germline CDR1 is DFQATT and CDR2 SNEGSKA (reference sequence). The CDR3 is 14 residues long. The CDR3 protein is CSANRGLSYNEQFF. The DNA of the CDR3 is TGCAGTGCTAACAGGGGCCTGTCCTACAATGAGCAGTTCTTC.

This clonotype was detected only a few times. The gene calls are TRBV5-1 and TRBJ2-7; D remains unclear. There are 13 residues in the CDR3. The germline V gene encodes CDR1 SGHRS and CDR2 YFSETQ. The V and J ends lost 0 bases and 6 bases respectively, with 10 bases between them. The CDR3 sequence: CASSLDGVGEQYF. The CDR3 DNA reads TGCGCCAGCAGCTTGGATGGGGTAGGCGAGCAGTACTTC.

This rearrangement joins TRBV7-2 to TRBJ2-2; D might be TRBD1 (5 bases). V lost 4 bases and J lost 2, with 11 bases in between. The CDR3 spans 15 residues. Germline V lookup: CDR1 SGHTA, CDR2 FQGNSA. This CDR3 is CASSSNRINTGELFF. CDR3 nucleotide sequence: TGTGCCAGCAGCTCGAACAGGATAAACACCGGGGAGCTGTTTTTT.

This clonotype was seen more than once but under ten times. This chain links TRBV19 with TRBJ2-3; 15 bases agree with TRBD2. Germline V gene sequence: CDR1 LNHDA, CDR2 SQIVND (reference sequence). CDR3 size: 17 residues. V was pared by 10 bases and J by 1 base, with 9 bases of the junction left unmatched. The CDR3 is CAKGLAGGPWGTDTQYF. Here the CDR3 DNA reads TGTGCCAAGGGACTAGCGGGAGGCCCTTGGGGCACAGATACGCAGTATTTT.

This clonotype was detected a few times. This chain joins TRBV5-1 and TRBJ2-1; D could derive from TRBD1 or TRBD2 (5 bases each). CDR3 length equals 15 residues. V dropped 1 base and J dropped 10 bases, with 18 bases sitting between them. Germline V gene lookup returns CDR1 SGHRS and CDR2 YFSETQ. The CDR3 nucleotides are TGCGCCAGCAGCTTGTTCAGAATGGGGGATAGGGAGCAGTTCTTC. It codes for CASSLFRMGDREQFF.

CDR3 sequence: CASSFGQAGEQYF. The CDR3 coding sequence is TGTGCCAGCAGCTTCGGACAGGCAGGCGAGCAGTACTTC. The V call is TRBV7-2, the J call TRBJ2-7; 7 bases are a match to TRBD1. With V trimmed by 3 bases and J by 6 bases, 5 bases remained unmatched. CDR1 is SGHTA and CDR2 is FQGNSA in the germline V gene. There are 13 residues in the CDR3.

This clonotype was seen more than once but under ten times. Written as DNA, the CDR3 is TGCGCCAGTACCCTCGGGACTGTTTACAATGAGCAGTTCTTC. The encoded protein is CASTLGTVYNEQFF. J is TRBJ2-1 and V is TRBV5-1, with D possibly being TRBD2 (6 bases). Per germline, CDR1 SGHRS and CDR2 YFSETQ. V lost 8 bases, J lost 4 bases, and 16 bases lay in between. The CDR3 length is 14 residues.